This paragraph reports one TCR beta chain. Its antigen is currently not known. No base quality values were provided; no much bigger clone lies one nucleotide off. The data stem from a study of T cell changes during pregnancy in multiple sclerosis (dated by TCRdb to between 2018 and 2021). At the level of the whole study: The study looked at changes in the T cell repertoire across pregnancy in women with multiple sclerosis.

The receptor library was made with the immunoSEQ multiplex PCR assay. The table was pulled from immuneACCESS by TCRdb, which kept in-frame rearrangements only. Such tables lose some clones; where checked, under half of the loss comes from unresolved V genes, and the rest has no known cause. Counted in this sample were under 150,000 clones; roughly 96% of them appeared once. The ten largest make up about 0.45% of the sample. Its CDR3 holds 13 amino acids, cysteine through phenylalanine. The CDR3 DNA has 39 bases and is translated from base 1. Trimming removed 7 bases from V and 7 bases from J, leaving 13 bases between the germline ends. The germline V gene provides CDR1 ENHRY and CDR2 SYGVKD.

The chain was built from TRBV10-3 and TRBJ2-2, with a tentative D gene TRBD1 over 5 matching bases. The sequencing here drew on peripheral blood, taken after pregnancy. This clonotype was obtained from a female donor with multiple sclerosis, enrolled in a pregnancy study. The DNA sequence is as follows: TGTGCCATCAAAGAAGCAGGGCGCGGGGAGCTGTTTTTT. This sequence encodes CAIKEAGRGELFF.